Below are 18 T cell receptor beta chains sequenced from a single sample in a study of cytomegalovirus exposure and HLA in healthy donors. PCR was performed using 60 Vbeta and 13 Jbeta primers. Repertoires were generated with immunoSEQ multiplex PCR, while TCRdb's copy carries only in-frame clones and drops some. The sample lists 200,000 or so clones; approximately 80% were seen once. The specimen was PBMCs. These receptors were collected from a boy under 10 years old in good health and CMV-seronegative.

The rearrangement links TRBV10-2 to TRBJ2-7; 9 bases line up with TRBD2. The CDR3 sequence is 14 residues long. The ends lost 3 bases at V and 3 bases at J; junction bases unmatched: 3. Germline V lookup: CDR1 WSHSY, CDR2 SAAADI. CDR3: CASSDLAGDYEQYF. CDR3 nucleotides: TGCGCCAGCAGTGACTTAGCGGGGGACTACGAGCAGTACTTC.

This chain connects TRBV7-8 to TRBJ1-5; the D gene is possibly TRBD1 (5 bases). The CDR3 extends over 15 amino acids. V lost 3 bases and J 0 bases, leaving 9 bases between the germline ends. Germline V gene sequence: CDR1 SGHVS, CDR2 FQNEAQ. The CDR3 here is CASSFDRISNQPQHF. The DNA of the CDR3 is TGTGCCAGCAGCTTTGACAGAATTAGCAATCAGCCCCAGCATTTT.

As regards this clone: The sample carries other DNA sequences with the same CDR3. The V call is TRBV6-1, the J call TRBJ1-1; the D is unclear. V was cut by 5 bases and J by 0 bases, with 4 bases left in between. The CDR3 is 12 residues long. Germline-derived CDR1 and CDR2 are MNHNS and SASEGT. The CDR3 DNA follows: TGTGCCAGCAGTCAAATGAACACTGAAGCTTTCTTT. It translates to CASSQMNTEAFF.

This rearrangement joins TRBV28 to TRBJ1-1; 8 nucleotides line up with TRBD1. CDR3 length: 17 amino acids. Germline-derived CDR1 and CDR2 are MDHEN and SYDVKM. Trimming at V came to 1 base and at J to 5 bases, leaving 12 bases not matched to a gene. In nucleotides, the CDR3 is TGTGCCAGCAGTTTATTTCGGCAGGGGGCTAGGGGGACTGAAGCTTTCTTT. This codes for CASSLFRQGARGTEAFF. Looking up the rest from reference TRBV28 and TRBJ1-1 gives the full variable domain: DVKVTQSSRYLVKRTGEKVFLECVQDMDHENMFWYRQDPGLGLRLIYFSYDVKMKEKGDIPEGYSVSREKKERFSLILESASTNQTSMYLCASSLFRQGARGTEAFFGQGTRLTVV.

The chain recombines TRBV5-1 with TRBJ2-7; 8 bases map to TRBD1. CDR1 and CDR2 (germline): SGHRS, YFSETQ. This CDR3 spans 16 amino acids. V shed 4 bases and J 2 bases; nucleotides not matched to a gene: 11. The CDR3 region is CASSPAGTGDTYEQYF. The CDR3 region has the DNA TGCGCCAGCAGCCCGGCCGGGACAGGCGATACCTACGAGCAGTACTTC.

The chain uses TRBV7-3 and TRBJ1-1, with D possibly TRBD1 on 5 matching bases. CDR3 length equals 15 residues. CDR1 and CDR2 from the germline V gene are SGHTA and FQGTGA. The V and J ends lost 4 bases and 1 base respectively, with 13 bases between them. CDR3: CASSSGGEENTEAFF. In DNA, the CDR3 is TGTGCCAGCAGCTCGGGGGGGGAAGAGAACACTGAAGCTTTCTTT.

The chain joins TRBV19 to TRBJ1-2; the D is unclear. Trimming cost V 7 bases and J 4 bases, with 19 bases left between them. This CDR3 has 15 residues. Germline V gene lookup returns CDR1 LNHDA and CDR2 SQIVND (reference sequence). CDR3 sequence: CASIMMEGGFYGYTF. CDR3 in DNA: TGTGCCAGTATCATGATGGAGGGCGGATTCTATGGCTACACCTTC.

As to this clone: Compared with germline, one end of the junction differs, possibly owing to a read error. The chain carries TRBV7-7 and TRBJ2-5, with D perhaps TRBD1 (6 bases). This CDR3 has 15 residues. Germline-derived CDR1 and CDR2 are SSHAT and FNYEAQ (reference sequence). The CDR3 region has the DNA TGTGCTAGCAGCTTAGCCCAGACAGGAAAAGAGACCCAGTACTTC. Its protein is CASSLAQTGKETQYF.

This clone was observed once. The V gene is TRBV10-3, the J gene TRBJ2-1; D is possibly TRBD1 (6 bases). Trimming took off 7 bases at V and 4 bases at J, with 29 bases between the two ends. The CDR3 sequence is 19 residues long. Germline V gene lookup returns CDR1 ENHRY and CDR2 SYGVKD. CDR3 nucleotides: TGTGCCATCAATACCCCCCTTCACTCCGACAGGCACGGGTACAATGAGCAGTTCTTC. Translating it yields CAINTPLHSDRHGYNEQFF.

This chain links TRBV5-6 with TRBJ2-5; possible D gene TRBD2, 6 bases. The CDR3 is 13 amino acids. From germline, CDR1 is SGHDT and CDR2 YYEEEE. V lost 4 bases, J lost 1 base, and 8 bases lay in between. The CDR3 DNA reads TGTGCCAGCAGCCCCGGGAGCCAAGAGACCCAGTACTTC. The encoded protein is CASSPGSQETQYF.

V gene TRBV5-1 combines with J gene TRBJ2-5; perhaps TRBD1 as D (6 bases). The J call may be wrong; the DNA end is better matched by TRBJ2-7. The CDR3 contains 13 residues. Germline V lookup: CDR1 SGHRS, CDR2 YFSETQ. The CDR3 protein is CASSFTGSDEQYF. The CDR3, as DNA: TGCGCCAGCAGCTTCACAGGGTCCGACGAGCAGTACTTC.

The CDR3 region has the DNA TGTGCCAGCAGCCAAATACTAGCCGGAGAGACCCAGTACTTC. Residues: CASSQILAGETQYF. The chain joins TRBV14 to TRBJ2-5; D may be TRBD2 (6 bases). Trimming cost V 2 bases and J 4 bases, with 11 bases left between them. CDR1 is SGHDN, CDR2 FVKESK, per germline. The CDR3 sequence is 14 residues long.

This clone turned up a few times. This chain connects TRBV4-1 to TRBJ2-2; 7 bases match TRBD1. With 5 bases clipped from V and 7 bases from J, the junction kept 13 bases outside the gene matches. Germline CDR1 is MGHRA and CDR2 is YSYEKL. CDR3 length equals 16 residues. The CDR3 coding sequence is TGCGCCAGCAGCTACGTGACAGGGACCGCCATCGGGGAGCTGTTTTTT. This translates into CASSYVTGTAIGELFF.

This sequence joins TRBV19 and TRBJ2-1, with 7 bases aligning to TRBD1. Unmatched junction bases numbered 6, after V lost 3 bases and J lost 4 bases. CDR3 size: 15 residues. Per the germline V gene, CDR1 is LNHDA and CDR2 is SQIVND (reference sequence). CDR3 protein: CASSIGQVAYNEQFF. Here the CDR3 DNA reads TGTGCCAGTAGTATCGGACAGGTAGCTTACAATGAGCAGTTCTTC. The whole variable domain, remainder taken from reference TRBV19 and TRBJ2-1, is DGGITQSPKYLFRKEGQNVTLSCEQNLNHDAMYWYRQDPGQGLRLIYYSQIVNDFQKGDIAEGYSVSREKKESFPLTVTSAQKNPTAFYLCASSIGQVAYNEQFFGPGTRLTVL.

The CDR3 is CASSAHSGGSTGELFF. DNA for the CDR3: TGTGCCAGCAGCGCACACAGCGGGGGGTCGACCGGGGAGCTGTTTTTT. This rearrangement joins TRBV9 to TRBJ2-2; TRBD2 matches at 9 bases. V dropped 3 bases and J dropped 5; count of bases not matched to a gene: 8. CDR3 length: 16 residues. Germline V gives CDR1 SGDLS, CDR2 YYNGEE.

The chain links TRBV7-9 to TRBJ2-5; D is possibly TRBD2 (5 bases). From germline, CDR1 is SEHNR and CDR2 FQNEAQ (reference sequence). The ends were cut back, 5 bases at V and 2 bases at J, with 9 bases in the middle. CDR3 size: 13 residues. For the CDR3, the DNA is TGTGCCAGCAGCCCGGGATCTCAAGAGACCCAGTACTTC. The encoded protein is CASSPGSQETQYF.

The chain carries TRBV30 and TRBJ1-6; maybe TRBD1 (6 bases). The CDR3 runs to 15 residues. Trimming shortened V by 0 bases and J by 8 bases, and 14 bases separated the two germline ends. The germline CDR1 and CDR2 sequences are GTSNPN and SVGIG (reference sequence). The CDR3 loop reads CAWSVPSRGDSPLHF. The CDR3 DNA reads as TGTGCCTGGAGTGTTCCGAGCAGGGGAGATTCACCCCTCCACTTT.

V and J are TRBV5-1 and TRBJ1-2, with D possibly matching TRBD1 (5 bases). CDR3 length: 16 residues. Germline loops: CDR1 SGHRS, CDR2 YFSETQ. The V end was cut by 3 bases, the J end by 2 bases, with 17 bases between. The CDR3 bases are TGCGCCAGCAGCTCCAGGGCGCCCGGGTACAACTATGGCTACACCTTC. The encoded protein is CASSSRAPGYNYGYTF.